One sample yielded the 18 T cell receptor beta chains listed below, sequenced in a study of control samples from healthy donors and cancer patients. The repertoire was sequenced with immunoSEQ multiplex PCR; TCRdb's copy has only in-frame clones and lacks some. The sample holds 170,000 or so clones; approximately 93% are singletons and the top ten take over 6.5%. Sequences were obtained from blood. All receptors come from a woman aged 40 to 49 in good health.

CDR3 sequence: CASSYPPGSVTGELFF. The DNA of the CDR3 is TGTGCCAGCAGTTACCCCCCGGGGTCGGTCACCGGGGAGCTGTTTTTT. The chain couples TRBV6-2 or TRBV6-3 to TRBJ2-2, with a weak D call TRBD2 (5 bases). Germline assignment: CDR1 MNHEY and CDR2 SVGEGT. There are 16 residues in the CDR3. The V end was cut by 2 bases, the J end by 4 bases, with 14 bases between.

The rearrangement joins TRBV7-2 to TRBJ1-1; possibly TRBD1 for D (6 bases). The V gene's germline CDR1 is SGHTA and CDR2 FQGNSA. There are 15 residues in the CDR3. Trimming took off 2 bases at V and 4 bases at J, with 14 bases between the two ends. CDR3: CASSLNPGTFTEAFF. Written as DNA, the CDR3 is TGTGCCAGCAGCTTAAACCCAGGGACATTCACTGAAGCTTTCTTT.

The V call is TRBV27, the J call TRBJ1-6, with 7 nucleotides matching TRBD1. The CDR3 covers 14 residues. Per the germline V gene, CDR1 is MNHEY and CDR2 is SMNVEV (reference sequence). V was clipped by 5 bases and J by 9 bases; unmatched bases: 7. CDR3 nucleotide sequence: TGTGCCAGCAGTCCGGACAGGAGGGTTTCACCCCTCCACTTT. This encodes CASSPDRRVSPLHF.

The chain couples TRBV18 to TRBJ1-4; D gene uncertain. From germline, CDR1 is KGHSH and CDR2 LQKENI. The CDR3 loop spans 16 amino acids. The V end was cut by 3 bases, the J end by 7 bases, with 18 bases between. The CDR3 spells CASSPRQSRPGEKLFF. The CDR3 coding sequence is TGTGCCAGCTCACCGCGCCAGAGTCGCCCCGGTGAAAAACTGTTTTTT.

The chain has TRBV6-6 and TRBJ2-5; weak D call: TRBD2 (5 bases). Between the trimmed V and J ends, which lost 7 bases and 1 base, there was a span of 16 bases. The CDR3 extends over 15 amino acids. Germline CDR1 is MNHNY and CDR2 is SVGAGI (reference sequence). CDR3 coding DNA: TGTGCCAGCAACCCTTCAGGCCGGGGCCAAGAGACCCAGTACTTC. Protein sequence: CASNPSGRGQETQYF.

The chain joins TRBV7-2 to TRBJ1-2, with D possibly being TRBD1 (5 bases). From germline, CDR1 is SGHTA and CDR2 FQGNSA. CDR3 length equals 15 residues. The V end lost 0 bases, the J end lost 0 bases, and 8 bases lay between the germline ends. The DNA for the CDR3 is TGTGCCAGCAGCTTAGCGGGGCCGTCTAACTATGGCTACACCTTC. Protein sequence: CASSLAGPSNYGYTF. Filled out from reference TRBV7-2 and TRBJ1-2, the complete variable domain reads GAGVSQSPSNKVTEKGKDVELRCDPISGHTALYWYRQSLGQGLEFLIYFQGNSAPDKSGLPSDRFSAERTGGSVSTLTIQRTQQEDSAVYLCASSLAGPSNYGYTFGSGTRLTVV.

This chain links TRBV6-6 with TRBJ1-3, with D uncertain. V gave up 0 bases and J gave up 2 bases, with 11 bases separating them. This CDR3 has 16 amino acids. The germline V gene encodes CDR1 MNHNY and CDR2 SVGAGI (reference sequence). In nucleotides, the CDR3 is TGTGCCAGCAGTTACTCGTTGCAGTTCCCTGGAAACACCATATATTTT. Amino acid sequence: CASSYSLQFPGNTIYF.

This chain joins TRBV4-1 and TRBJ1-5, with TRBD1 matching over 11 bases. The V segment lost 2 bases and the J segment 5 bases; nucleotides outside the gene matches: 11. The V gene's germline CDR1 is MGHRA and CDR2 YSYEKL. The CDR3 length is 18 residues. This CDR3 is CASSQYTLGQGVDQPQHF. Written as DNA, the CDR3 is TGCGCCAGCAGCCAATATACTTTGGGACAGGGGGTCGATCAGCCCCAGCATTTT.

The chain couples TRBV5-4 to TRBJ1-2; TRBD1 matches at 7 bases. The V and J ends lost 4 bases and 8 bases, in that order; junction bases with no gene match: 8. CDR3 length: 13 amino acids. Looked up from germline, CDR1 is SGHNT and CDR2 is YYREEE (reference sequence). The CDR3 DNA follows: TGTGCCAGCAGCCCTACAGGGGTGGGAGGCTACACCTTC. Amino acid sequence: CASSPTGVGGYTF.

This clone was detected only once. The chain links TRBV18 to TRBJ1-3, with D possibly being TRBD1 (5 bases). The germline V gene encodes CDR1 KGHSH and CDR2 LQKENI. The CDR3 has 13 residues. The V end was cut by 11 bases, the J end by 0 bases, with 11 bases between. The CDR3 DNA reads as TGTGCCTCAGGGTCGAGCTCTGGAAACACCATATATTTT. Translating it yields CASGSSSGNTIYF.

The CDR3 DNA sequence: TGTGCCAGCAGTACATACAGGGGCGGCTACACCTTC. It yields the protein CASSTYRGGYTF. The chain uses TRBV6-5 and TRBJ1-2, with 7 bases aligning to TRBD1. The CDR3 runs 12 residues. CDR1 is MNHEY and CDR2 is SVGAGI in the germline V gene. V lost 5 bases and J lost 8; bases outside the gene matches: 5.

This chain connects TRBV10-3 to TRBJ1-1; 7 bases fit TRBD1. Germline V gene lookup returns CDR1 ENHRY and CDR2 SYGVKD. The CDR3 runs 14 residues. Trimming took 7 bases from V and 0 from J; bases not matched to a gene: 5. Written as DNA, the CDR3 is TGTGCCATCACCAGGGACAGAATGAACACTGAAGCTTTCTTT. Amino acid sequence: CAITRDRMNTEAFF.

This clone was seen a handful of times. The rearrangement uses TRBV2 and TRBJ1-3; no reliable D call. This CDR3 has 14 amino acids. V was trimmed by 6 bases and J by 1 base, leaving 10 bases between them. Germline lookup yields CDR1 SNHLY and CDR2 FYNNEI. CDR3 nucleotide sequence: TGTGCCAGCAGGTATCCGGATTCTGGAAACACCATATATTTT. Translation gives CASRYPDSGNTIYF.

The chain carries TRBV6-5 and TRBJ2-7, with a tentative D call TRBD2 (6 bases). Germline V gene lookup returns CDR1 MNHEY and CDR2 SVGAGI. The CDR3 extends over 13 amino acids. Deletions cut 0 bases from V and 4 bases from J, with 7 bases between. The CDR3 coding sequence is TGTGCCAGCAGTTACTCGGCGGGATACGAGCAGTACTTC. It codes for CASSYSAGYEQYF.

The rearrangement links TRBV9 to TRBJ2-7; 13 nucleotides line up with TRBD2. The CDR3 is 15 residues long. Germline CDR1 reads SGDLS; CDR2 reads YYNGEE. V lost 0 bases to trimming and J lost 4 bases; unmatched junction nucleotides: 1. CDR3 DNA: TGTGCCAGCAGCGTAGAGGGACTAGCGGGGTACGAGCAGTACTTC. Amino acids: CASSVEGLAGYEQYF.

This chain links TRBV6-2 or TRBV6-3 with TRBJ1-5, with D uncertain. Germline V CDR1 and CDR2: MNHEY, SVGEGT. Trimming took 2 bases from V and 3 from J, leaving 17 bases between them. The CDR3 is made up of 17 amino acids. CDR3: CASSYEVRRGTNQPQHF. DNA for the CDR3: TGTGCCAGCAGTTACGAGGTCAGGCGGGGTACCAATCAGCCCCAGCATTTT.

Points on this clone: Its ends do not fully match the called genes, so a read error is possible. This chain connects TRBV6-5 to TRBJ1-4; no clear D. CDR1 is MNHEY and CDR2 is SVGAGI in the germline V gene. There are 13 residues in the CDR3. The CDR3 nucleotides are TGTGCCAGCAGTGACTCGAGTAATGAAAAACTGTTTTTT. Its protein is CASSDSSNEKLFF.

This clone was observed a single time. The chain has TRBV25-1 and TRBJ2-3; D may correspond to TRBD1 or TRBD2 (5 bases each). Between the trimmed V and J ends, which lost 2 bases and 1 base, there was a span of 13 bases. Germline V gives CDR1 MGHDK, CDR2 SYGVNS. The CDR3 loop spans 16 amino acids. This chain's CDR3 is CASSEVTLGGTDTQYF. In DNA form, the CDR3 reads TGTGCCAGCAGTGAAGTGACTTTGGGGGGCACAGATACGCAGTATTTT.